Reported below is one T cell receptor (beta chain). These data belong to a study of T-cell reconstitution after alpha-beta-depleted transplantation in children. The length of the CDR3 is 12 residues. V was clipped by 2 bases and J by 7 bases, with 8 bases between them. The authors prepared the TCRbeta library with unique molecular identifiers. Using its own MiXCR run on the PCR reads, TCRdb lists one record per CDR3 protein. Here the sample spans roughly 590,000 distinct CDR3 sequences, roughly 17% being singletons. The V and J genes are TRBV12-3 or TRBV12-4 and TRBJ1-1; D unclear. The receptor was isolated from a human donor who donated a stem cell graft to a child with acute myeloid leukemia. Material: PBMCs from the stem cell graft donor, obtained from the stem cell graft. The chain's CDR3 is CASSLNPYEAFF. CDR3 coding DNA: TGTGCCAGCAGTTTAAACCCCTATGAAGCTTTCTTT.